This TCR beta chain is from a study of T-cell reconstitution after alpha-beta-depleted transplantation in children (dated by TCRdb to about 2016). Background for the entire study: Using TCR repertoire profiling, the study quantitatively followed how T-cell immune reconstitution unfolded in children after TCRalphabeta/CD19-depleted allogeneic hematopoietic cell transplantation.

This clonotype was picked up many times. Its specific antigen is unknown. The sample holds no much larger clone one base away, and base qualities are not on file. Library preparation used PCR. Sequencer: Illumina HiSeq 2500. Molecular barcoding was employed in the preparation of TCR libraries, with unique molecular identifiers being used to normalize TCRbeta repertoire quantification. The public reads were quality trimmed at Q25 with fastp and then assembled into clones with MiXCR by TCRdb, keeping productive beta chains. Duplicate CDR3 protein sequences are folded into a single record with the most common DNA and genes. The sample table lists 200,000 to 250,000 distinct CDR3 sequences, approximately 10% of them with a count of one. The leading ten clones occupy about 6% of the sample. The TCR comes from a human donor who donated a stem cell graft to a child with acute lymphoblastic leukemia. This specimen was PBMCs from the stem cell graft donor, taken from the stem cell graft.

For the CDR3, the sequence is CASSSRRDGMDTIYF. The DNA sequence is TGTGCCAGCAGTTCTCGTAGGGACGGTATGGACACCATATATTTT. The chain is assembled from TRBV12-3 or TRBV12-4 and TRBJ1-3; tentative D gene TRBD1, with 5 bases matching. V and J are truncated by 4 bases and 8 bases respectively, leaving an intervening sequence of 18 bases. The CDR3, cysteine through phenylalanine, is 15 amino acids long. Only CDR3 DNA remains: 45 bases, in frame from the first base.